Below, 14 T cell receptor beta chains from the same sample are listed, as sequenced in a study of preoperative IRX-2 immunotherapy in early breast cancer. Clones were read by immunoSEQ multiplex PCR, and TCRdb kept only the in-frame ones, dropping some. The table shows around 5,600 clones, with 55% to 70% occurring only once. Specified treatment: preoperative locoregional IRX-2 cytokine immunotherapy. The sample here was tumor tissue, taken before IRX-2 immunotherapy. The receptor source for this set is a human donor with breast cancer.

This chain connects TRBV28 to TRBJ2-1, with TRBD2 matching 10 bases. The CDR3 is 16 amino acids. Unmatched junction bases numbered 15, after V lost 7 bases and J lost 9 bases. Germline V lookup: CDR1 MDHEN, CDR2 SYDVKM. CDR3 region: CASNRRLAGRPAEQFF. The CDR3 coding sequence is TGTGCCAGCAATCGGAGACTAGCGGGCAGACCTGCTGAGCAGTTCTTC.

This clone was seen more than once but under ten times. The chain links TRBV2 to TRBJ1-4; D might be TRBD1 (5 bases). The CDR3 loop spans 14 amino acids. Trimming took 7 bases from V and 8 from J, leaving 17 bases between them. Germline assignment: CDR1 SNHLY and CDR2 FYNNEI. As DNA, the CDR3 is TGTGCCAGCAAAGTGGTCCTTCAGGGAGAAAAACTGTTTTTT. Encoded protein: CASKVVLQGEKLFF.

This chain links TRBV19 with TRBJ2-5; D not certain. The length of the CDR3 is 11 residues. CDR1 is LNHDA and CDR2 is SQIVND in the germline V gene (reference sequence). The V end lost 2 bases, the J end lost 5 bases, and 3 bases lay between the germline ends. CDR3 DNA: TGTGCCAGTAGTATAATGGAGACCCAGTACTTC. As protein: CASSIMETQYF.

This clone counts as large. This sequence joins TRBV6-8 and TRBJ1-1; D not certain. Germline V gene sequence: CDR1 MNHGY, CDR2 SAAAGT. Trimming pared 5 bases from V and 11 bases from J, leaving 15 bases between. The CDR3 has 12 amino acids. The CDR3 region is CASSPTAGEAFF. DNA for the CDR3: TGTGCCAGCAGTCCAACAGCGGGTGAGGCTTTCTTT.

V gene TRBV6-8 combines with J gene TRBJ2-6; a possible D gene is TRBD1 (5 bases). CDR1 and CDR2 from the germline V gene are MNHGY and SAAAGT. Trimming pared 5 bases from V and 0 bases from J, leaving 11 bases between. The CDR3 has 16 amino acids. The chain's CDR3 is CASSRDRFSGANVLTF. In DNA, the CDR3 is TGTGCCAGCAGTAGAGACAGATTCTCTGGGGCCAACGTCCTGACTTTC.

This sequence joins TRBV30 and TRBJ1-1; D is unresolved. Germline CDR1 GTSNPN, CDR2 SVGIG (reference sequence). Trimming shortened V by 1 base and J by 7 bases, and 10 bases separated the two germline ends. The CDR3 covers 12 residues. CDR3 region: CAWSGVGNEAFF. The CDR3 DNA reads TGTGCCTGGAGTGGTGTGGGAAATGAAGCTTTCTTT.

The chain links TRBV10-2 to TRBJ1-1; TRBD1 agrees at 8 bases. From germline, CDR1 is WSHSY and CDR2 SAAADI. The V gene end was trimmed by 6 bases and the J gene end by 1 base; junction bases not matched to a gene: 10. There are 16 residues in the CDR3. CDR3 in DNA: TGCGCCAGCAGGCTCGCAGGGGGCGCGCGGAACACTGAAGCTTTCTTT. Encoded protein: CASRLAGGARNTEAFF.

A single count supports this clone. The V gene is TRBV15, the J gene TRBJ2-5, with a possible D match to TRBD1 (6 bases). The CDR3 runs to 14 residues. Germline V CDR1 and CDR2: LNHNV, YYDKDF (reference sequence). Trimming removed 0 bases at V and 5 bases at J, with 10 bases between. CDR3 DNA: TGTGCCACCAGCAGAGATGGGGGCGGCGAGACCCAGTACTTC. The encoded protein is CATSRDGGGETQYF.

The chain uses TRBV7-1 and TRBJ1-3, with unresolved D. TRBV7-1 belongs to the ORF category, with a function that is uncertain. The ends were cut back, 4 bases at V and 5 bases at J, with 9 bases in the middle. This CDR3 is built from 13 residues. The CDR3 nucleotides are TGTGCCAGCAGCTTATTATCTCGAAACACCATATATTTT. Amino acids: CASSLLSRNTIYF.

This clone has just a few counts. The rearrangement uses TRBV7-6 and TRBJ2-1, with D maybe TRBD1 (5 bases). Trimming removed 1 base at V and 5 bases at J, with 12 bases between. From germline, CDR1 is SGHVS and CDR2 FNYEAQ. This CDR3 has 15 residues. The CDR3 DNA reads as TGTGCCAGCAGCTTAGATTGGGGCAGGAACAATGAGCAGTTCTTC. This encodes CASSLDWGRNNEQFF.

This clone came up a few times. J is TRBJ2-3 and V is TRBV9, with a tentative D call TRBD1 (7 bases). The germline V and J ends were trimmed by 2 bases and 0 bases, with 13 bases remaining between them. Germline-derived CDR1 and CDR2 are SGDLS and YYNGEE. This CDR3 is 16 amino acids long. The DNA for the CDR3 is TGTGCCAGCAGCGTCAGGCAGGGGGGAAGCACAGATACGCAGTATTTT. Translating gives CASSVRQGGSTDTQYF.

CDR3 DNA sequence: TGCAGCGCTCAATATACTAGCGGGAGTTCTGGTGAGCAGTTCTTC. Translating gives CSAQYTSGSSGEQFF. The V gene is TRBV29-1, the J gene TRBJ2-1; 11 bases match TRBD2. CDR3 length: 15 amino acids. Germline CDR1 and CDR2: SQVTM and ANQGSEA. The V segment lost 7 bases and the J segment 9 bases; nucleotides outside the gene matches: 14.

In nucleotides, the CDR3 is TGTGCCTGGAGGATGGGGGCTGGAAACACCATATATTTT. This encodes CAWRMGAGNTIYF. The chain combines TRBV30 with TRBJ1-3; TRBD1 might be the D (5 bases). Per germline, CDR1 GTSNPN and CDR2 SVGIG (reference sequence). The CDR3 length is 13 residues. The V gene lost 3 bases and the J gene lost 2 bases, with 8 bases spanning the gap. The variable domain in full, completed from reference TRBV30 and TRBJ1-3, reads SQTIHQWPATLVQPVGSPLSLECTVEGTSNPNLYWYRQAAGRGLQLLFYSVGIGQISSEVPQNLSASRPQDRQFILSSKKLLLSDSGFYLCAWRMGAGNTIYFGEGSWLTVV.

The chain employs TRBV6-8 and TRBJ1-1, with TRBD1 as a possible D gene (6 bases). V shed 6 bases and J shed 5 bases, with 13 bases lying between them. The CDR3 spans 13 residues. Germline lookup yields CDR1 MNHGY and CDR2 SAAAGT. The DNA for the CDR3 is TGTGCCAGCAGCCTGACAGGACAAACTGAAGCTTTCTTT. Protein product: CASSLTGQTEAFF.